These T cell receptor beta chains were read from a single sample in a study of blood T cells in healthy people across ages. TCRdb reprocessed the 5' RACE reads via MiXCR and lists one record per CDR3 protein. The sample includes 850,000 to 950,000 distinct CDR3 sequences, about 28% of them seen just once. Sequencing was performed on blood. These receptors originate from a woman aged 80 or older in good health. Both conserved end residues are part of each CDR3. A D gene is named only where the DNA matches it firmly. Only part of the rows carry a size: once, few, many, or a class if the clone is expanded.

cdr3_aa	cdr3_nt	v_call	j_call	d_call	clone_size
CASSPLGLAGDNEQFF	TGTGCCAGCAGCCCCTTGGGACTAGCGGGGGACAATGAGCAGTTCTTC	TRBV7-9	TRBJ2-1	TRBD2	many
CASSPYTGGRINYGYTF	TGTGCCAGCAGTCCCTATACAGGGGGTCGGATTAACTATGGCTACACCTTC	TRBV28	TRBJ1-2	TRBD1	many
CASSHIAGNEQFF	TGTGCCAGCAGCCATATAGCGGGAAATGAGCAGTTCTTC	TRBV7-9	TRBJ2-1	TRBD2	.
CASSLDNTEAFF	TGCGCCAGCAGCTTGGACAACACTGAAGCTTTCTTT	TRBV5-1	TRBJ1-1	.	.
CSARDSRDRVNEQYF	TGCAGTGCTAGAGATAGCCGGGACAGGGTTAACGAGCAGTACTTC	TRBV20-1	TRBJ2-7	TRBD1	many
CASNSAGLGGRDYEQYF	TGTGCCAGCAACAGCGCAGGGCTCGGCGGGAGGGATTACGAGCAGTACTTC	TRBV27	TRBJ2-7	TRBD2	.
CASSPPGLITNEQFF	TGTGCCAGCAGCCCGCCGGGACTGATTACAAATGAGCAGTTCTTC	TRBV7-9	TRBJ2-1	.	few
CASSYLGTGGYTEAFF	TGTGCCAGCAGTTACTTGGGGACAGGGGGCTACACTGAAGCTTTCTTT	TRBV6-5	TRBJ1-1	TRBD1	.
CAIAKDRGTDTQYF	TGTGCCATCGCAAAGGACAGGGGCACAGATACGCAGTATTTT	TRBV3-1	TRBJ2-3	TRBD1	few
CASSYSDRVYYGYTF	TGTGCCAGCAGTTATTCCGACAGGGTTTACTATGGCTACACCTTC	TRBV6-2/TRBV6-3	TRBJ1-2	TRBD1	many
CATRVRRTEAFF	TGTGCCACCAGAGTCCGGAGGACTGAAGCTTTCTTT	TRBV6-5	TRBJ1-1	.	many
CASSFQWGNEQYF	TGTGCCAGCAGTTTCCAATGGGGGAACGAGCAGTACTTC	TRBV12-3/TRBV12-4	TRBJ2-7	.	.
CTSSLLGDTQYF	TGTACCAGCAGTTTATTGGGGGATACGCAGTATTTT	TRBV28	TRBJ2-3	.	.
CASRKGRGLSYNEQYF	TGTGCCAGCAGGAAAGGCAGGGGACTGTCCTACAATGAGCAGTACTTC	TRBV7-8	TRBJ2-7	.	.
CASSQTTAQETQYF	TGTGCCAGCTCCCAAACGACAGCGCAAGAGACCCAGTACTTC	TRBV18	TRBJ2-5	.	many
CASSQNPGPAADAGANVLTF	TGCGCCAGCAGCCAAAACCCAGGACCCGCGGCGGATGCTGGGGCCAACGTCCTGACTTTC	TRBV4-3	TRBJ2-6	.	many
CASRSPRDGGGNTIYF	TGTGCCAGCAGATCCCCCCGGGACGGCGGCGGAAACACCATATATTTT	TRBV7-2	TRBJ1-3	.	.
CASSLAGGDNEQFF	TGCGCCAGCAGCTTAGCGGGGGGGGACAATGAGCAGTTCTTC	TRBV5-1	TRBJ2-1	TRBD2	many